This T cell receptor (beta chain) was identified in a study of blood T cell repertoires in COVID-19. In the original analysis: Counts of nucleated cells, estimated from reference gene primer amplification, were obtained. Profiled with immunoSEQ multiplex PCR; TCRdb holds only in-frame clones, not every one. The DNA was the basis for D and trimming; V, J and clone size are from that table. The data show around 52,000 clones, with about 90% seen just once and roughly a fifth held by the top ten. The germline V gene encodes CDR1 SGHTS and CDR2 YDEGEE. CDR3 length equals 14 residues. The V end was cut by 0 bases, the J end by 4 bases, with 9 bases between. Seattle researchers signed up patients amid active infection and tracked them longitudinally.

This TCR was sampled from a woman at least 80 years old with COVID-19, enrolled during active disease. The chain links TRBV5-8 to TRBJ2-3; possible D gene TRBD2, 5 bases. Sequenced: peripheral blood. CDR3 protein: CASSLGLASDTQYF. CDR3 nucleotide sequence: TGTGCCAGCAGCTTGGGCCTAGCATCAGATACGCAGTATTTT. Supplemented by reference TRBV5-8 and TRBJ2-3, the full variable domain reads EAGVTQSPTHLIKTRGQQATLRCSPISGHTSVYWYQQALGLGLQFLLWYDEGEERNRGNFPPRFSGRQFPNYSSELNVNALELEDSALYLCASSLGLASDTQYFGPGTRLTVL.